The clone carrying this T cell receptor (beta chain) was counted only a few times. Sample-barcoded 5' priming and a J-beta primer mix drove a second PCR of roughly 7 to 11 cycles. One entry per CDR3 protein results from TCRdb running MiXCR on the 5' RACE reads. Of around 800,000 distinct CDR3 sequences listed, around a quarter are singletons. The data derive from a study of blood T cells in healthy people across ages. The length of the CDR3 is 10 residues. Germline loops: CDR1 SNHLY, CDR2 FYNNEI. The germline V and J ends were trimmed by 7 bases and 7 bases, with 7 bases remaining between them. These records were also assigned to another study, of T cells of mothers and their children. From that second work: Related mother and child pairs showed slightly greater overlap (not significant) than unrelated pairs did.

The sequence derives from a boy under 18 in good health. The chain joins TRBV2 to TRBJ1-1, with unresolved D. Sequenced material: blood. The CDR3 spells CASIRDEAFF. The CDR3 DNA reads TGTGCCAGCATACGAGATGAAGCTTTCTTT.